This T cell receptor (beta chain) stems from a study of blood T cells in healthy people across ages. The study, taken as a whole, reports: Any conclusive comparison of naive versus antigen-experienced cells was prevented by using unsorted PBMCs.

In regard to this clonotype: Its antigen is unknown.

A J-beta primer mix and a sample-barcoded 5' primer were used in a second PCR of about 6 to 12 cycles. Every cDNA molecule carried a tag from a template-switch adaptor bearing 12 random nucleotides. Any given sample supplied a minimum of 3 million CDR3-containing paired-end reads. TCRdb recomputed calls from the 5' RACE reads with MiXCR, one row per CDR3 protein. The sample has about a million distinct CDR3 sequences, just over 50% seen once; the top ten hold 20% to 25%. Samples had at least 6.5 million PBMCs isolated from them. Sequences were obtained from blood. This TCR was recovered from a woman aged 55-75 years in good health.

CDR3 coding DNA: TGTGCCAGCACCCAGACACAGCCTAGCACAGATACGCAGTATTTT. Encoded protein: CASTQTQPSTDTQYF. The chain uses TRBV3-1 and TRBJ2-3, with D unclear. The CDR3 extends over 15 amino acids. Germline assignment: CDR1 LGHDT and CDR2 YNNKEL (reference sequence). Trimming pared 7 bases from V and 0 bases from J, leaving 14 bases between.